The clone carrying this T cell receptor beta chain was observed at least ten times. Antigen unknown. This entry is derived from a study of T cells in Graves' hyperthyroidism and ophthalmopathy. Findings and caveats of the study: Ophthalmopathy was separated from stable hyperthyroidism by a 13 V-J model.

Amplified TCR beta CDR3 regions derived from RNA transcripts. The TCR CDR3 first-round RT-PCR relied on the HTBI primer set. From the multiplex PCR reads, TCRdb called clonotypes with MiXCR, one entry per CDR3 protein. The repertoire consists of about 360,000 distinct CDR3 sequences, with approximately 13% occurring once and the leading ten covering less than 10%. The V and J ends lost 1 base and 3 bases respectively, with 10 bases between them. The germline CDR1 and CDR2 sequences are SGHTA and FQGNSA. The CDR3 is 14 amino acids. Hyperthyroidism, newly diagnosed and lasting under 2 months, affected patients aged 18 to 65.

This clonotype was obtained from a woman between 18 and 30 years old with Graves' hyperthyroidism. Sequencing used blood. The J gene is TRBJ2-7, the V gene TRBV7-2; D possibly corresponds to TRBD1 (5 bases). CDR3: CASSLGTTYYEQYF. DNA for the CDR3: TGTGCCAGCAGCTTAGGGACAACTTACTACGAGCAGTACTTC.